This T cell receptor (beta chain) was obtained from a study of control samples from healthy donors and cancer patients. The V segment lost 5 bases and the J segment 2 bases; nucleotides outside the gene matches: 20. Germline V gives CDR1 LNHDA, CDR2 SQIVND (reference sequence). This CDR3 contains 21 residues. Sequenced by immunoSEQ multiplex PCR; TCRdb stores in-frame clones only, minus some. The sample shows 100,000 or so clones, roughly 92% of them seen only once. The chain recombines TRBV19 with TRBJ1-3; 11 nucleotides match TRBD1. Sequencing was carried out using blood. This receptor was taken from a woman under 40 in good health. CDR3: CASSPMMRADRGRLAGNTIYF. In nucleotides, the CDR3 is TGTGCCAGTAGTCCGATGATGCGGGCGGACAGGGGGCGTCTGGCTGGAAACACCATATATTTT.